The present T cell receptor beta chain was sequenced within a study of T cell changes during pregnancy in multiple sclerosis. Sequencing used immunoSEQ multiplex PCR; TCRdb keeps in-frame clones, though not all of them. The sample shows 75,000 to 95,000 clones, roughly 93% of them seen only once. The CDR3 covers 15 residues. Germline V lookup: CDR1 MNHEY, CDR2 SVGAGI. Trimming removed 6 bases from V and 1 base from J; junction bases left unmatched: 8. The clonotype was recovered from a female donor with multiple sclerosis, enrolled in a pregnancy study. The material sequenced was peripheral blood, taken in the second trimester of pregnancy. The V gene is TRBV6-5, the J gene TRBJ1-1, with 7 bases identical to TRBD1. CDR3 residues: CASRPNRGWNTEAFF. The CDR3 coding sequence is TGTGCCAGCAGACCCAACAGGGGCTGGAACACTGAAGCTTTCTTT.